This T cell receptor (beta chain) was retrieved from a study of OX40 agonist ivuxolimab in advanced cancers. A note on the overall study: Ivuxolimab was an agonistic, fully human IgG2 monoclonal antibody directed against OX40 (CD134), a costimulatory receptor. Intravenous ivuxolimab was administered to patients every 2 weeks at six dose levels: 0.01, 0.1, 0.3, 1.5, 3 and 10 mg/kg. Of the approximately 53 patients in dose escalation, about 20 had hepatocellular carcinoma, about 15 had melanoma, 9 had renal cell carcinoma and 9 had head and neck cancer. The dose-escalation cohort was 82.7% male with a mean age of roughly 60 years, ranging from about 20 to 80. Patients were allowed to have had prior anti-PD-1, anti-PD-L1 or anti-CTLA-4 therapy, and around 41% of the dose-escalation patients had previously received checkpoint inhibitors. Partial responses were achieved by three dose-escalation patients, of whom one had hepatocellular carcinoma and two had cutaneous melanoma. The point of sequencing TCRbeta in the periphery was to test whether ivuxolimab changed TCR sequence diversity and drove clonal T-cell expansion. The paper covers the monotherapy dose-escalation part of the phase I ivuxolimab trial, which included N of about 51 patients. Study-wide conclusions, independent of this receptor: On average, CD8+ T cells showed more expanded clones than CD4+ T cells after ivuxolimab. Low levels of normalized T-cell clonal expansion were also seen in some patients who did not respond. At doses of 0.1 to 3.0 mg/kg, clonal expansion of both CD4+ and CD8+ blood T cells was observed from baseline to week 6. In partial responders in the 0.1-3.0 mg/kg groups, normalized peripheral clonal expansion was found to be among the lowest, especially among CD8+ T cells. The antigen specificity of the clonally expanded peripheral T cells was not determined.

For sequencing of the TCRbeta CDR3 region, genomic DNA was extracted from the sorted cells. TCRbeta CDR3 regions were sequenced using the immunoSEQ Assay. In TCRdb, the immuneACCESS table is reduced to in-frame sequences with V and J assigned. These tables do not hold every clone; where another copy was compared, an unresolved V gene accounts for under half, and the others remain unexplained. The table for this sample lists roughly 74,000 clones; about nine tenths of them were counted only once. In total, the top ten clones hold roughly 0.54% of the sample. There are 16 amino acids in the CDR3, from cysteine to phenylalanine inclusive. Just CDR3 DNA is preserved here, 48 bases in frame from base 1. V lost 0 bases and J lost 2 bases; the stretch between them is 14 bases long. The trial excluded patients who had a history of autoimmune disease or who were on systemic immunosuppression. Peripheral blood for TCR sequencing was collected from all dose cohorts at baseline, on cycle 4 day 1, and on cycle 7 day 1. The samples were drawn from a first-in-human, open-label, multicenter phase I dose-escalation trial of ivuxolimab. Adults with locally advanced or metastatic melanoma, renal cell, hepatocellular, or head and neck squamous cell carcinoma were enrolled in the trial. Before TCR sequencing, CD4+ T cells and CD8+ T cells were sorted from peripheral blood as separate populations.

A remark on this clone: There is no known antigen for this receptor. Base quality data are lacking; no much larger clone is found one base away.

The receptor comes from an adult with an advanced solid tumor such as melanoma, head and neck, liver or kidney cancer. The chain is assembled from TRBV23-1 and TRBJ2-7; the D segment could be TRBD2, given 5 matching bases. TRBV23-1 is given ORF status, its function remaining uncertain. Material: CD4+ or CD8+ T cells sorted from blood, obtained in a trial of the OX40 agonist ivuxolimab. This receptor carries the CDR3 CASSQSASAGTYEQYF. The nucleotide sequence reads TGCGCCAGCAGTCAATCCGCCTCCGCCGGGACCTACGAGCAGTACTTC.